The sample holds many counts of the clone carrying this T cell receptor (beta chain). Antigen: not known. Germline is not matched at one junction end, which may reflect a read error. Per-sample yields of isolated PBMCs were at least 6 million. This entry comes from a study of blood T cells in healthy people across ages. Findings and caveats of the study: Per-million-T-cell TCR beta diversity fell roughly linearly with age. When one million T cells were used, diversity estimates were thought to be underestimates.

CDR3 length: 16 residues. Germline V gives CDR1 SGHRS, CDR2 YFSETQ. A second PCR of about 7 to 11 cycles used a sample-barcoded 5' primer and a J-beta primer mix. From each sample, at least 3 million paired-end reads containing CDR3 were obtained. TCRdb re-called the 5' RACE reads through MiXCR, storing one row per CDR3 protein. The profile shows 1.5 million to 2 million distinct CDR3 sequences, roughly 30% of them singletons. The origin of this receptor is a woman aged 25 to 39 in good health. Source material: blood. The chain uses TRBV5-1 and TRBJ2-5; 11 nucleotides align to TRBD1. The CDR3: CASSLAGTGGQETQYF. CDR3 sequence (DNA): TGTGCCAGCAGCTTAGCCGGGACAGGGGGCCAAGAGACCCAGTACTTC.